The 7 T cell receptor beta chains in this list originate from one sample, sequenced in a study of cytomegalovirus exposure and HLA in healthy donors. The PCR contained 60 Vbeta and 13 Jbeta primers. Repertoires were generated with immunoSEQ multiplex PCR, while TCRdb's copy carries only in-frame clones and drops some. This sample has around 140,000 clones, with approximately 78% found just once. The specimen was PBMCs. Receptor source: a female donor in good health and CMV-seronegative.

This clone occurred once. V usage is TRBV27 and J usage is TRBJ2-3, with 9 bases identical to TRBD2. Trimming removed 6 bases from V and 2 bases from J; junction bases left unmatched: 6. Looked up from germline, CDR1 is MNHEY and CDR2 is SMNVEV (reference sequence). The CDR3 has 15 amino acids. The CDR3 region has the DNA TGTGCCAGCAGGCGACTAGCGGCTTCCACAGATACGCAGTATTTT. It is translated as CASRRLAASTDTQYF.

This chain joins TRBV5-6 and TRBJ1-2, with D hard to call. The CDR3 covers 16 residues. V was cut by 4 bases and J by 2 bases, with 18 bases left in between. Germline V gives CDR1 SGHDT, CDR2 YYEEEE. Written as DNA, the CDR3 is TGTGCCAGCAGCCCCAACGCGAGGTTCGGGAACTATGGCTACACCTTC. This encodes CASSPNARFGNYGYTF. Supplemented by reference TRBV5-6 and TRBJ1-2, the full variable domain reads DAGVTQSPTHLIKTRGQQVTLRCSPKSGHDTVSWYQQALGQGPQFIFQYYEEEERQRGNFPDRFSGHQFPNYSSELNVNALLLGDSALYLCASSPNARFGNYGYTFGSGTRLTVV.

This clone was detected a few times. The chain has TRBV5-1 and TRBJ2-2; possibly TRBD2 for D (7 bases). Trimming cost V 0 bases and J 2 bases, with 11 bases left between them. This CDR3 contains 16 residues. Per the germline V gene, CDR1 is SGHRS and CDR2 is YFSETQ. The CDR3 here is CASSLGAGANTGELFF. CDR3 sequence (DNA): TGCGCCAGCAGCTTGGGGGCGGGGGCCAACACCGGGGAGCTGTTTTTT.

The V call is TRBV18, the J call TRBJ2-3; tentative D call: TRBD1 (5 bases). The CDR3 spans 17 residues. V was cut by 6 bases and J by 2 bases, with 21 bases left in between. Germline values: CDR1 KGHSH, CDR2 LQKENI. Here the CDR3 reads CASSPRQGGLHTDTQYF. Here the CDR3 DNA reads TGTGCCAGCTCTCCAAGGCAGGGTGGTCTCCACACAGATACGCAGTATTTT.

J is TRBJ2-5 and V is TRBV28, with 7 bases that match TRBD1. The DNA matches TRBJ2-7 better at its end, which makes the J call doubtful. CDR3 length: 14 residues. The germline V gene encodes CDR1 MDHEN and CDR2 SYDVKM. CDR3 nucleotides: TGTGCCAGCAGTTTTATAGGGGGCCGGTACGAGCAGTACTTC. Encoded protein: CASSFIGGRYEQYF.

The V call is TRBV15, the J call TRBJ1-4; D gene unclear. The CDR3 sequence is 15 residues long. Germline V gene lookup returns CDR1 LNHNV and CDR2 YYDKDF (reference sequence). Trimming shortened V by 5 bases and J by 6 bases, and 16 bases separated the two germline ends. This CDR3 is CATSSQFERDEKLFF. The CDR3 nucleotides are TGTGCCACCAGCTCTCAGTTCGAACGGGATGAAAAACTGTTTTTT.

The chain uses TRBV7-6 and TRBJ1-1; a weak D match, TRBD1 (6 bases). The CDR3 length is 15 residues. V gave up 5 bases and J gave up 0 bases, with 13 bases separating them. Germline CDR1 and CDR2: SGHVS and FNYEAQ. CDR3 in amino acids: CASSGPTGLNTEAFF. In DNA, the CDR3 is TGTGCCAGCAGCGGACCAACAGGGCTGAACACTGAAGCTTTCTTT.